Sequencing of this T cell receptor (beta chain) was carried out in a study of blood T cell repertoires in COVID-19. About the research overall: Acute and convalescent COVID-19 specimens originated in the United States, Italy and Spain. T cells, B-cell-depleted T cells, or PBMCs provided the cDNA or gDNA that served as material.

Per the original data handling: Estimation of nucleated cell counts relied on the amplification of reference gene primers. Clones were read by immunoSEQ multiplex PCR, and TCRdb kept only the in-frame ones, dropping some. V, J and clone size are taken as reported in that table, and D and trimming were inferred from the DNA itself. The sample yields under 75,000 clones, 80% to 95% seen once. Germline CDR1 and CDR2: KGHSH and LQKENI. Unmatched junction bases numbered 8, after V lost 5 bases and J lost 7 bases. The CDR3 is 15 residues long. V and J are TRBV18 and TRBJ1-2; 12 bases fit TRBD1. Material: peripheral blood. This sequence was found in a man aged 50-60 years with active COVID-19. The CDR3 here is CASSAGTGGIVGYTF. CDR3 coding DNA: TGTGCCAGCTCAGCAGGGACAGGGGGCATCGTTGGCTACACCTTC. Looking up the rest from reference TRBV18 and TRBJ1-2 gives the full variable domain: NAGVMQNPRHLVRRRGQEARLRCSPMKGHSHVYWYRQLPEEGLKFMVYLQKENIIDESGMPKERFSAEFPKEGPSILRIQQVVRGDSAAYFCASSAGTGGIVGYTFGSGTRLTVV.